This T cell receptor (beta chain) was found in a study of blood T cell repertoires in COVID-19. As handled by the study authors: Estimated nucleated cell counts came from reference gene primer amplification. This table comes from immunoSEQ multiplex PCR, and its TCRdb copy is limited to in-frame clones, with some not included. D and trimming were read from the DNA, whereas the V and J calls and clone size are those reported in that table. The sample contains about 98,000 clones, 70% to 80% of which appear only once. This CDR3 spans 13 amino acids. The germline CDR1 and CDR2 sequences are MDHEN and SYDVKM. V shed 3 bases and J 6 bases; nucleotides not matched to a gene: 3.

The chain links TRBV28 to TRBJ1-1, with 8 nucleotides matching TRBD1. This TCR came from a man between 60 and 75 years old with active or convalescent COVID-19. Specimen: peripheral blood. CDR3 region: CASSLTGAPEAFF. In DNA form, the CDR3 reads TGTGCCAGCAGTTTGACAGGGGCTCCTGAAGCTTTCTTT.